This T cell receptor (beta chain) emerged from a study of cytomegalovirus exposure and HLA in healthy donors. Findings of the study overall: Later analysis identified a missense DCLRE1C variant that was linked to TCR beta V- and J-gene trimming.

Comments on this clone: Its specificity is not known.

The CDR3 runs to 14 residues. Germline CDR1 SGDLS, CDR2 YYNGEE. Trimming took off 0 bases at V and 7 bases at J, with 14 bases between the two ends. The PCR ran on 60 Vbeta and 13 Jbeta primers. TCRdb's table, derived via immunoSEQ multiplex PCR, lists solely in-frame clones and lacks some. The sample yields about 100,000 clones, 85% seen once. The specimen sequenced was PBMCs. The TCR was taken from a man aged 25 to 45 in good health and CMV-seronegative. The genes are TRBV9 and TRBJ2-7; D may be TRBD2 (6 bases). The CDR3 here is CASSVDPGVEEQYF. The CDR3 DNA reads TGTGCCAGCAGCGTAGACCCGGGAGTGGAAGAGCAGTACTTC.